The 30 T cell receptor beta chains listed next were all sequenced from one sample in a study of post-analysis software for immune sequencing data. The antigens of these receptors remain unknown. Unique molecular identifiers were present in the TCR beta cDNA libraries. Using its own MiXCR run on the PCR reads, TCRdb lists one record per CDR3 protein. The table has 380,000 or so distinct CDR3 sequences, around 33% seen once. Broader study findings: TRBV5-6, TRBV5-1 and TRBV20-1 were among 4 or 5 TRBV segments more frequent in patients than controls.

Material for sequencing was blood. The origin of the receptors is a girl between 10 and 17 years old with multiple sclerosis.

V and J are TRBV7-8 and TRBJ2-3; 8 bases map to TRBD2. The trim removed 6 bases at V and 2 bases at J, leaving 10 bases unmatched. The CDR3 length is 16 residues. Germline CDR1 SGHVS, CDR2 FQNEAQ. The CDR3 here is CASRLWAGGPTDTQYF. In DNA form, the CDR3 reads TGTGCCAGCAGGTTGTGGGCGGGGGGACCCACAGATACGCAGTATTTT.

The V gene is TRBV14, the J gene TRBJ1-2; a weak D match, TRBD1 (5 bases). Between the trimmed V and J ends, which lost 1 base and 6 bases, there was a span of 18 bases. The CDR3 consists of 16 residues. In germline, CDR1 is SGHDN, CDR2 FVKESK. Here the CDR3 reads CASSQVVGTDGHGYTF. The CDR3 region has the DNA TGTGCCAGCAGCCAAGTGGTCGGGACGGATGGTCATGGCTACACCTTC. Full variable domain (outside the CDR3, taken from reference TRBV14 and TRBJ1-2): EAGVTQFPSHSVIEKGQTVTLRCDPISGHDNLYWYRRVMGKEIKFLLHFVKESKQDESGMPNNRFLAERTGGTYSTLKVQPAELEDSGVYFCASSQVVGTDGHGYTFGSGTRLTVV.

The CDR3 loop is CASSHAAEAFF. In DNA, the CDR3 is TGTGCCAGCTCACACGCGGCAGAGGCTTTCTTT. The chain couples TRBV6-6 to TRBJ1-1; D not resolved. CDR3 length: 11 residues. Germline CDR1 and CDR2: MNHNY and SVGAGI (reference sequence). The V and J ends lost 8 bases and 11 bases respectively, with 15 bases between them.

The V and J genes are TRBV6-1 and TRBJ2-4; 7 nucleotides line up with TRBD2. Trimming took 1 base from V and 0 from J; bases not matched to a gene: 0. The CDR3 sequence is 15 residues long. Germline V CDR1 and CDR2: MNHNS, SASEGT. CDR3: CASSEGGGAKNIQYF. In DNA form, the CDR3 reads TGTGCCAGCAGTGAAGGGGGGGGAGCCAAAAACATTCAGTACTTC.

Turning to this clonotype: One end of the junction fails to match germline, which may point to a read error. The V call is TRBV6-6, the J call TRBJ1-2; D gene unclear. Germline CDR1 reads MNHNY; CDR2 reads SVGAGI (reference sequence). This CDR3 contains 14 residues. The DNA of the CDR3 is TGTGCCAGCAGTTCCGAACAGCCTAACCATGGCTACACCTTC. Its protein is CASSSEQPNHGYTF.

This chain links TRBV7-6 with TRBJ2-5; D remains unclear. This CDR3 has 13 amino acids. Germline V CDR1 and CDR2: SGHVS, FNYEAQ. Deletions cut 6 bases from V and 5 bases from J, with 13 bases between. The CDR3 bases are TGTGCCAGCAGACCTGCAGACGGCGAGACCCAGTACTTC. This translates into CASRPADGETQYF.

This clonotype has just a few counts. This chain links TRBV20-1 with TRBJ2-7, with TRBD1 matching 7 bases. The germline CDR1 and CDR2 sequences are DFQATT and SNEGSKA (reference sequence). This CDR3 contains 12 residues. V lost 6 bases to trimming and J lost 3 bases; unmatched junction nucleotides: 5. The CDR3 reads CSAPGQSYEQYF. CDR3 DNA: TGCAGTGCCCCGGGACAGAGCTACGAGCAGTACTTC.

The chain is built from TRBV6-5 and TRBJ2-1; tentatively, D is TRBD2 (6 bases). V shed 4 bases and J shed 0 bases, with 16 bases lying between them. The germline V gene encodes CDR1 MNHEY and CDR2 SVGAGI. The CDR3 is made up of 17 amino acids. CDR3 protein: CASSSLSGESSYNEQFF. The CDR3 nucleotides read TGTGCCAGCAGTTCTCTCTCGGGGGAGAGCTCCTACAATGAGCAGTTCTTC.

The chain employs TRBV5-1 and TRBJ2-7; possible D gene TRBD1, 6 bases. This CDR3 contains 15 residues. Trimming shortened V by 4 bases and J by 1 base, and 15 bases separated the two germline ends. Germline lookup yields CDR1 SGHRS and CDR2 YFSETQ. The CDR3 nucleotides read TGCGCCAGCAGCCCCCGGCCCCAGGGGTCCTACGAGCAGTACTTC. This translates into CASSPRPQGSYEQYF.

This clonotype was picked up many times. The chain joins TRBV7-8 to TRBJ2-1; D uncertain. V was pared by 0 bases and J by 9 bases, with 6 bases between. CDR3 length: 12 amino acids. Germline V gene lookup returns CDR1 SGHVS and CDR2 FQNEAQ. CDR3 residues: CASSLADSEQFF. In DNA form, the CDR3 reads TGTGCCAGCAGCTTAGCTGACTCTGAGCAGTTCTTC.

This clonotype was counted only a few times. This rearrangement joins TRBV20-1 to TRBJ2-5; the D is unclear. The CDR3 consists of 11 residues. Trimming cost V 3 bases and J 5 bases, with 7 bases left between them. Germline values: CDR1 DFQATT, CDR2 SNEGSKA (reference sequence). The CDR3 spells CSARGKETQYF. CDR3 nucleotides: TGCAGTGCTAGGGGCAAGGAGACCCAGTACTTC.

The V call is TRBV7-9, the J call TRBJ1-6; tentative D call: TRBD1 (6 bases). Trimming took 0 bases from V and 10 from J, leaving 19 bases between them. Germline CDR1 SEHNR, CDR2 FQNEAQ (reference sequence). The CDR3 has 17 amino acids. CDR3 loop: CASSLAPHRDNKSPLHF. CDR3 in DNA: TGTGCCAGCAGCTTAGCCCCGCACCGGGACAACAAATCACCCCTCCACTTT.

The sample holds many counts of this clonotype. This rearrangement joins TRBV6-6 to TRBJ2-4; 9 nucleotides agree with TRBD1. Per the germline V gene, CDR1 is MNHNY and CDR2 is SVGAGI (reference sequence). The V and J ends lost 5 bases and 9 bases, in that order; junction bases with no gene match: 8. The CDR3 consists of 14 residues. The DNA for the CDR3 is TGTGCCAGCAGTCCTCGACAGGGGGAAGCCATTCAGTACTTC. Protein: CASSPRQGEAIQYF.

In this sample, this clonotype turned up a few times. The chain combines TRBV10-3 with TRBJ2-3; a weak D match, TRBD2 (6 bases). Germline V gene sequence: CDR1 ENHRY, CDR2 SYGVKD. Deletions cut 2 bases from V and 0 bases from J, with 24 bases between. This CDR3 has 20 residues. CDR3 sequence (DNA): TGTGCCATCAGTGAGCCGCGTATAACCCGTGGGGGGATTAGCACAGATACGCAGTATTTT. Translation: CAISEPRITRGGISTDTQYF.

This clonotype has a handful of counts. The chain is built from TRBV9 and TRBJ2-3; D is perhaps TRBD1 (6 bases). This CDR3 spans 14 amino acids. Trimming removed 3 bases at V and 5 bases at J, with 13 bases between. Per the germline V gene, CDR1 is SGDLS and CDR2 is YYNGEE. CDR3 sequence (DNA): TGTGCCAGCAGCGGGGGGCCAAAAAAAGATACGCAGTATTTT. Translated: CASSGGPKKDTQYF. The full variable domain, completed using reference TRBV9 and TRBJ2-3, is DSGVTQTPKHLITATGQRVTLRCSPRSGDLSVYWYQQSLDQGLQFLIQYYNGEERAKGNILERFSAQQFPDLHSELNLSSLELGDSALYFCASSGGPKKDTQYFGPGTRLTVL.

In its sample, this clonotype was seen once. The chain recombines TRBV7-9 with TRBJ2-1; possibly TRBD2 for D (5 bases). The CDR3 is 15 amino acids. Germline V gene sequence: CDR1 SEHNR, CDR2 FQNEAQ (reference sequence). Trimming stripped 0 bases from V and 5 bases from J, with 11 bases between. The CDR3 DNA reads as TGTGCCAGCAGCTTAGCGGTTAGCGTACACAATGAGCAGTTCTTC. This encodes CASSLAVSVHNEQFF.

The chain carries TRBV27 and TRBJ2-7; TRBD1 might be the D (5 bases). V was shortened by 4 bases and J by 3 bases, with 16 bases between the two germline ends. This CDR3 contains 15 residues. The germline CDR1 and CDR2 sequences are MNHEY and SMNVEV (reference sequence). The DNA of the CDR3 is TGTGCCAGCAGTTCTCCCAGGGTTCGGTTCTACGAGCAGTACTTC. It encodes CASSSPRVRFYEQYF.

In its sample, this clonotype was seen a few times. The chain uses TRBV20-1 and TRBJ2-7, with unresolved D. The germline CDR1 and CDR2 sequences are DFQATT and SNEGSKA (reference sequence). V lost 0 bases to trimming and J lost 1 base, with 7 bases between them. The CDR3 is 13 residues long. The DNA of the CDR3 is TGCAGTGCTAGAGATGGAAGATCCTACGAGCAGTACTTC. Protein sequence: CSARDGRSYEQYF.

The chain has TRBV7-2 and TRBJ2-7; 9 bases align to TRBD1. The CDR3 has 15 residues. V lost 4 bases, J lost 6 bases, and 10 bases stayed unmatched. The germline CDR1 and CDR2 sequences are SGHTA and FQGNSA. In nucleotides, the CDR3 is TGTGCCAGCAGCTCGAACAGGGGGCAATCTGTCGAGCAGTACTTC. Protein: CASSSNRGQSVEQYF. Based on the CDR3 plus reference TRBV7-2 and TRBJ2-7, the full variable domain is GAGVSQSPSNKVTEKGKDVELRCDPISGHTALYWYRQSLGQGLEFLIYFQGNSAPDKSGLPSDRFSAERTGGSVSTLTIQRTQQEDSAVYLCASSSNRGQSVEQYFGPGTRLTVT.

This clonotype was counted between two and nine times. The genes are TRBV20-1 and TRBJ2-1; no reliable D call. CDR3 length: 13 amino acids. Per the germline V gene, CDR1 is DFQATT and CDR2 is SNEGSKA (reference sequence). The ends were cut back, 3 bases at V and 5 bases at J, with 11 bases in the middle. CDR3: CSASQPNHNEQFF. CDR3 in DNA: TGCAGTGCTAGTCAACCTAACCACAATGAGCAGTTCTTC.

Only a few counts were recorded for this clonotype. The V and J genes are TRBV14 and TRBJ2-3; TRBD1 might be the D (5 bases). The CDR3 is 15 residues long. Germline values: CDR1 SGHDN, CDR2 FVKESK. V was clipped by 3 bases and J by 4 bases, with 14 bases between them. The CDR3 nucleotides read TGTGCCAGCAGCCACCATGGGGCAGGGTCAGATACGCAGTATTTT. Its protein is CASSHHGAGSDTQYF.

This sequence joins TRBV28 and TRBJ1-2; a weak D match, TRBD1 (6 bases). Germline assignment: CDR1 MDHEN and CDR2 SYDVKM. The CDR3 consists of 15 residues. Trimming shortened V by 7 bases and J by 4 bases, and 19 bases separated the two germline ends. CDR3 bases: TGTGCCAGCATAGTCGGGCAGGGGCGCCCCTATGGCTACACCTTC. It is translated as CASIVGQGRPYGYTF.

The chain employs TRBV7-9 and TRBJ2-1; a weak D match, TRBD1 (6 bases). V was trimmed by 3 bases and J by 6 bases, leaving 15 bases between them. CDR1 is SEHNR, CDR2 FQNEAQ, per germline (reference sequence). The CDR3 sequence is 15 residues long. DNA for the CDR3: TGTGCCAGCAGCTTGCGGCAGGGGTATCGCAATGAGCAGTTCTTC. Its protein product is CASSLRQGYRNEQFF.

The rearrangement uses TRBV7-9 and TRBJ2-4; D might be TRBD1 or TRBD2, each matching 6 bases. Near its end, the DNA agrees better with TRBJ2-5, so the J call may be wrong. CDR1 is SEHNR and CDR2 is FQNEAQ in the germline V gene (reference sequence). There are 16 residues in the CDR3. CDR3 loop: CASSVEGGERRETQYF. CDR3 in DNA: TGTGCCAGCAGCGTCGAGGGGGGTGAAAGAAGAGAGACCCAGTACTTC.

This clonotype appeared a few times. The chain links TRBV7-2 to TRBJ1-1; the D gene is possibly TRBD1 (6 bases). V was trimmed by 4 bases and J by 1 base, leaving 13 bases between them. Per germline, CDR1 SGHTA and CDR2 FQGNSA. The length of the CDR3 is 15 residues. The CDR3 DNA reads TGTGCCAGCAGCTCCGACGGGGGCCCGAACACTGAAGCTTTCTTT. Translating it yields CASSSDGGPNTEAFF.

The chain links TRBV28 to TRBJ2-5, with 9 positions matching TRBD2. Germline assignment: CDR1 MDHEN and CDR2 SYDVKM. The CDR3 totals 16 residues. Trimming at V came to 4 bases and at J to 5 bases, leaving 11 bases not matched to a gene. CDR3 in DNA: TGTGCCAGCAGTTCCCCTCAGCGGGGGGTTTCCGAGACCCAGTACTTC. This gives the protein CASSSPQRGVSETQYF. Full variable domain (outside the CDR3, taken from reference TRBV28 and TRBJ2-5): DVKVTQSSRYLVKRTGEKVFLECVQDMDHENMFWYRQDPGLGLRLIYFSYDVKMKEKGDIPEGYSVSREKKERFSLILESASTNQTSMYLCASSSPQRGVSETQYFGPGTRLLVL.

The chain combines TRBV11-1 with TRBJ2-1; D gene unclear. The CDR3 runs to 13 residues. The ends were cut back, 5 bases at V and 8 bases at J, with 13 bases in the middle. Germline V gives CDR1 SGHAT, CDR2 FQDESV (reference sequence). The chain's CDR3 is CASSPVGSDEQFF. The CDR3 DNA follows: TGTGCCAGCAGCCCGGTCGGGTCCGATGAGCAGTTCTTC.

The V call is TRBV5-1, the J call TRBJ2-3, with D uncertain. The germline V gene has CDR1 SGHRS and CDR2 YFSETQ. There are 15 residues in the CDR3. V was cut by 0 bases and J by 3 bases, with 11 bases left in between. The CDR3 spells CASSLAPAETDTQYF. Written as DNA, the CDR3 is TGCGCCAGCAGCTTGGCCCCTGCCGAAACAGATACGCAGTATTTT.

The chain uses TRBV29-1 and TRBJ1-2, with D hard to call. Germline-derived CDR1 and CDR2 are SQVTM and ANQGSEA. Trimming shortened V by 3 bases and J by 8 bases, and 7 bases separated the two germline ends. The CDR3 length is 10 residues. CDR3 sequence reads: CSVDNSGYTF. CDR3 sequence (DNA): TGCAGCGTTGACAACAGCGGCTACACCTTC.

To note about this clonotype: Compared with germline, one end of the junction differs, possibly owing to a read error. V gene TRBV12-3 or TRBV12-4 combines with J gene TRBJ2-3; 8 nucleotides align to TRBD1. The CDR3 contains 15 residues. For the CDR3, the DNA is TGTGCCAGCAGTGCCGGGACAGGACGAACAGATGCGCAGTATTTT. Translating gives CASSAGTGRTDAQYF.